Included here is one T cell receptor beta chain sequence, with context. What it binds is not known. Some clones are missing from TCRdb's copy, which holds only in-frame ones; the method was immunoSEQ multiplex PCR. This table has under 50,000 clones, roughly 89% appearing once. These data come from a study of OX40 agonist ivuxolimab in advanced cancers. In the study overall: Hepatocellular carcinoma, melanoma, renal cell or head and neck cancer affected the dose-escalation patients. General study points: In the 0.1-3.0 mg/kg groups, partial responders showed among the lowest expansion.

CDR1 and CDR2 (germline): SNHLY, FYNNEI. CDR3 size: 12 residues. With 6 bases removed from V and 6 bases from J, the gap between germline ends came to 12 bases. This specimen was CD4+ or CD8+ T cells sorted from blood, taken in a trial of the OX40 agonist ivuxolimab. This TCR derives from an adult with an advanced solid tumor such as melanoma, head and neck, liver or kidney cancer. The gene calls are TRBV2 and TRBJ2-7; perhaps TRBD1 as D (6 bases). CDR3 in amino acids: CASRAGAGEQYF. As DNA, the CDR3 is TGTGCCAGCAGGGCAGGGGCTGGCGAGCAGTACTTC.